This T cell receptor (beta chain) was captured by sequencing in a study of blood T cells in healthy people across ages (dated by TCRdb to the mid-2010s). Looking at the study overall: In model experiments, roughly one uniquely barcoded TCR beta cDNA molecule per two T cells was captured by template switching. Donors were grouped into four age groups: young (average 16 years), middle-aged (approximately 41), aged (around 60) and long-lived (roughly 80). Donors of different ages were randomly distributed across sequencing lanes to avoid experimental bias. The study measured age-related changes in TCR beta repertoire diversity using deep sequencing normalized with unique cDNA molecular identifiers. The study analyzed two additional independent replicas of 1 million unique cDNA reads from the same blood draw for two donors, one aged 18 to 30 and one aged 80 or older. Results and caveats for the whole study, not just this receptor: Observed TCR beta diversity per million T cells fell roughly linearly with age, and a significant reduction was already apparent by age around 36. Conclusive comparison of naive and antigen-experienced compartments was prevented by the profiling of bulk unsorted PBMCs. The CMV infection status of donors was not known, potentially confounding age-related changes in expanded clonotypes. Estimates of total diversity from one million sequenced T cells were regarded as lower bounds and underestimates. The percentage of naive T cells measured by flow cytometry correlated strongly with observed TCR beta diversity. Compared with the aged group, the long-lived group had more naive CD4+ T cells, fewer expanded clones and increased TCR diversity, a pattern suggesting age selection.

For this clonotype: The antigen it binds to is not known. Per-base qualities were not stored, and no clone one base away is much larger.

To prepare the library, 5' RACE was applied. The reads were generated on an Illumina HiSeq 2500. A second PCR of roughly 7 to 11 cycles was performed with a sample-barcoded 5' primer and a J-beta primer mix. Each TCR beta cDNA molecule received a unique molecular identifier from a template-switch 5' adaptor carrying 12 random nucleotides. Each sample yielded at least 3 million CDR3-containing paired-end reads. First-strand cDNA was synthesized from all RNA with the Mint cDNA synthesis kit, primed by a TRBC-specific oligonucleotide. Following uracil-DNA glycosylase treatment, a first 18-cycle PCR with universal primers M1SS and BC2_uni_R was performed on all cDNA. Per the source publication's procedure: For normalization, 1 million high-quality reads, each with a distinct molecular identifier, were randomly selected from each sample. Instead of being binned into consensus sequences, reads with shared molecular identifiers were discarded. CDR3 identification, clonotype clustering and error correction used MiTCR with a Q25 quality threshold and the strictest error-elimination algorithm. Lower-bound total TCR beta diversity was estimated with a nonparametric unseen species model using Euler transformation. In TCRdb, the public reads were trimmed at Q25 with fastp and aligned with MiXCR, with productive beta chains retained. CDR3 protein duplicates are merged, each entry listing the most common genes and DNA. V and J calls and clone size were set by TCRdb, not the authors. Present in this sample are 1.4 million to 1.5 million distinct CDR3 sequences, roughly 40% of which were seen just once. The ten largest clones take up roughly 8.2% of the sample.

Donors were a few dozen systemically healthy Caucasian individuals from Russia aged roughly 6 to 95 years. Around 9.9 milliliters of peripheral blood were collected from each donor into EDTA-treated Vacutainer tubes. Ficoll-Paque density-gradient centrifugation was used to isolate PBMCs, with at least 6 million per sample. Total RNA was extracted from PBMCs with Trizol reagent, with at least 6 micrograms obtained per sample. For every donor, an aliquot of PBMCs went through flow cytometry to measure the percentages of naive CD45RAhigh/CD27high T cells. Ends trimmed: V by 3 bases, J by 0 bases; bases unmatched to a gene: 4. From the germline V gene, CDR1 is LGHNT and CDR2 is FRNRAP. The CDR3 runs 16 amino acids, cysteine and phenylalanine included. The sequence is cut down to CDR3 DNA, 48 bases in frame from base 1.

This receptor chain uses TRBV12-5 and TRBJ2-7; the central 11 bases match TRBD2. The receptor was isolated from a woman aged 18-35 years in good health. The sequencing sample was made of blood. The CDR3 protein sequence reads: CASGFVLAGDSYEQYF. The DNA reads as follows: TGTGCTAGTGGTTTTGTACTAGCGGGAGACTCCTACGAGCAGTACTTC.